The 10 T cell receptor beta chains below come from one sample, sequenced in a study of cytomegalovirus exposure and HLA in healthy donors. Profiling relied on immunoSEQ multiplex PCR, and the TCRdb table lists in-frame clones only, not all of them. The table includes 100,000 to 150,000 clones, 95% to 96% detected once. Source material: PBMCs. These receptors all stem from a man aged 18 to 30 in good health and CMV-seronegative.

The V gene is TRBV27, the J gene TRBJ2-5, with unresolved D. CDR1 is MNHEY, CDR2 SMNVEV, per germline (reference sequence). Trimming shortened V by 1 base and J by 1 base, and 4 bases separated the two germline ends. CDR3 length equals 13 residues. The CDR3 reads CASSLYGQETQYF. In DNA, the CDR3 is TGTGCCAGCAGTTTATACGGCCAAGAGACCCAGTACTTC.

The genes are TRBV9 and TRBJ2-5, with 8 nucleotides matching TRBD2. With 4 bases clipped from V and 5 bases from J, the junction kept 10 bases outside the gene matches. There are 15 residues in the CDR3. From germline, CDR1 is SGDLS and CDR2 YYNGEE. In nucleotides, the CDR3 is TGTGCCAGCAGCACATCCGGGGGGGCGGTGGAGACCCAGTACTTC. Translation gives CASSTSGGAVETQYF.

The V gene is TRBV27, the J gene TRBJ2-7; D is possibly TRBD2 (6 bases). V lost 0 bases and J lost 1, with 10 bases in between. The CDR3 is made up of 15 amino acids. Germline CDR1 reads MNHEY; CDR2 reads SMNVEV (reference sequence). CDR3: CASSLSGGGSYEQYF. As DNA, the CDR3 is TGTGCCAGCAGTTTATCGGGAGGCGGGTCCTACGAGCAGTACTTC.

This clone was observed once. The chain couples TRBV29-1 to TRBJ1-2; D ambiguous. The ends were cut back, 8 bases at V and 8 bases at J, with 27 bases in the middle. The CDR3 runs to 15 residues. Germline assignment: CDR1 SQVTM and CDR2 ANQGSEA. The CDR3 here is CSTLNPGTSRGGYTF. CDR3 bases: TGCAGCACCTTGAATCCGGGAACCTCCAGAGGCGGCTACACCTTC.

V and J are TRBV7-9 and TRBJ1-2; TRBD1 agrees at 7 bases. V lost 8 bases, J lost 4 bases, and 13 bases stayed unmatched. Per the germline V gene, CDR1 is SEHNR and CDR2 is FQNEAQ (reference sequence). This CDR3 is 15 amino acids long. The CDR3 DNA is TGTGCCAGCCGCACCACGGGACAGAACAGCTATGGCTACACCTTC. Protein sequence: CASRTTGQNSYGYTF. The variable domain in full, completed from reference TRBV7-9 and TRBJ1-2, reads DTGVSQNPRHKITKRGQNVTFRCDPISEHNRLYWYRQTLGQGPEFLTYFQNEAQLEKSRLLSDRFSAERPKGSFSTLEIQRTEQGDSAMYLCASRTTGQNSYGYTFGSGTRLTVV.

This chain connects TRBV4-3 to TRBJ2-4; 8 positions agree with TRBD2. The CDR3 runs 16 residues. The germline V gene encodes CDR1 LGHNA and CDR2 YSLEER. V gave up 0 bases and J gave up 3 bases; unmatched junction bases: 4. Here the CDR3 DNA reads TGCGCCAGCAGCCAAGATACGGGAGGGGTCAAAAACATTCAGTACTTC. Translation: CASSQDTGGVKNIQYF.

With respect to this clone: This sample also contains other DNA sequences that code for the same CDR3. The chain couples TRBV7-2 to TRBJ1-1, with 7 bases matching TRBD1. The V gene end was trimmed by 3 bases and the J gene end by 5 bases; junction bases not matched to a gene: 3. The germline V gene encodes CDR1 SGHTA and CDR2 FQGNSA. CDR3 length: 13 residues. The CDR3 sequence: CASSFDRDTEAFF. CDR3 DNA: TGTGCCAGCAGCTTTGACAGGGATACTGAAGCTTTCTTT.

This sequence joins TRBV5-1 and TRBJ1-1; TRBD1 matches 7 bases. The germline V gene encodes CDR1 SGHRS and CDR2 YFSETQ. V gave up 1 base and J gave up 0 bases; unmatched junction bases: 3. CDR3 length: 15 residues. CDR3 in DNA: TGCGCCAGCAGCTTGAGGGACAGCATGAACACTGAAGCTTTCTTT. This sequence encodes CASSLRDSMNTEAFF.

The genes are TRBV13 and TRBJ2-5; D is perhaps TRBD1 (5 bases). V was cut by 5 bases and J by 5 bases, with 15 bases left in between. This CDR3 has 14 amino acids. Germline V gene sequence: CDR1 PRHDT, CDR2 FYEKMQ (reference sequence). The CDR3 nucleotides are TGTGCCAGCAGCGTTGCGCCAGGGCGCGAGACCCAGTACTTC. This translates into CASSVAPGRETQYF.

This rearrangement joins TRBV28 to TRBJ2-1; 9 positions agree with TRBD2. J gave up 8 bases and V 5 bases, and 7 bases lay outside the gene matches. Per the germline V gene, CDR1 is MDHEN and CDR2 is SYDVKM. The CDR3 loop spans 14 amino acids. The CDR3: CASSRTGTSHEQFF. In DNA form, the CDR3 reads TGTGCCAGCAGTCGAACCGGGACTAGCCATGAGCAGTTCTTC.